The rows below give T cell receptor beta chains drawn from one sample of a study of T cells in Graves' hyperthyroidism and ophthalmopathy. Via MiXCR, TCRdb re-called the multiplex PCR reads, giving one row per CDR3 protein. The sample includes under 400,000 distinct CDR3 sequences, roughly a fifth of them seen just once. The specimen sequenced was blood. These receptors came from a woman aged 45-65 years with Graves' hyperthyroidism. The CDR3 runs from the conserved cysteine through the conserved F or W. D genes are given only for firm matches. Only some rows state a clone size, as once, few, many or a class for expanded clones.

j_call	clone_size	v_call	d_call	cdr3_length	cdr3_nt	cdr3_aa
TRBJ2-3	NA	TRBV5-1	TRBD2	16	TGCGCCAGCAGCACCGGACTAGCGGGAGAGTTCGGTACGCAGTATTTT	CASSTGLAGEFGTQYF
TRBJ2-1	NA	TRBV12-3/TRBV12-4	NA	13	TGTGCCAGCAGTCTTTCTAGCGTCGCAGAGCAGTTCTTC	CASSLSSVAEQFF
TRBJ2-3	many	TRBV5-5	TRBD2	18	TGTGCCAGCAGCAAGAGACCAGCGGGGGGGGCTAACACAGATACGCAGTATTTT	CASSKRPAGGANTDTQYF
TRBJ2-7	NA	TRBV24-1	TRBD1	17	TGTGCCACCAGTGACTCTGACCCGGGACAGGATCCCTACGAGCAGTACTTC	CATSDSDPGQDPYEQYF
TRBJ2-6	few	TRBV7-3	NA	17	TGTGCCAGCAGCCGGGTCGGGGCCTTGCAAGGGGCCAACGTCCTGACTTTC	CASSRVGALQGANVLTF
TRBJ2-2	many	TRBV7-3	TRBD2	16	TGTGCCAGCAGCCCACATAGCGGGAGGCCCACCGGGGAGCTGTTTTTT	CASSPHSGRPTGELFF
TRBJ2-1	many	TRBV28	TRBD2	16	TGTGCCAGCAGCCCCACTACTAGCGGGAGCTACAATGAGCAGTTCTTC	CASSPTTSGSYNEQFF
TRBJ2-7	NA	TRBV19	NA	13	TGTGCCAGTACCAGGTCTAGGGGAGGCGAGCAGTACTTC	CASTRSRGGEQYF
TRBJ2-7	NA	TRBV24-1	NA	13	TGTGCCACCAGTCAACCGGTCAGCCCCGAGCAGTACTTC	CATSQPVSPEQYF
TRBJ1-2	NA	TRBV27	TRBD1	15	TGTGCCAGCAGTCCTAGACAGGGACGTTCAGGTGGCTACACCTTC	CASSPRQGRSGGYTF
TRBJ2-1	many	TRBV6-2/TRBV6-3	NA	16	TGTGCCAGCGCGGCCGCACGGGGGAGCTCCTACAATGAGCAGTTCTTC	CASAAARGSSYNEQFF
TRBJ2-2	NA	TRBV19	TRBD1	15	TGTGCCAGTAGTATAGGGTGGACAGGCACCGGGGAGCTGTTTTTT	CASSIGWTGTGELFF
TRBJ2-6	NA	TRBV6-4	NA	15	TGTGCCAGCAGTGACTCGGGGGTCGGGGCCAACGTCCTGACTTTC	CASSDSGVGANVLTF
TRBJ2-7	few	TRBV3-1	TRBD2	15	TGTGCCAGCAGCCTCCGGACTAGCGGGAGGGACGAGCAGTACTTC	CASSLRTSGRDEQYF
TRBJ2-7	NA	TRBV28	TRBD1	15	TGTGCCAGCAGTTTACTAGGACAGGGCCCCTACGAGCAGTACTTC	CASSLLGQGPYEQYF
TRBJ2-7	many	TRBV7-2	NA	15	TGTGCCAGCAGCACCGTGTGGCCTCGCCTGAAGGAGCAGTACTTC	CASSTVWPRLKEQYF
TRBJ1-1	many	TRBV12-3/TRBV12-4	NA	13	TGTGCCAGCACCTTATCGGCGGGACACTACTTTTTCTTT	CASTLSAGHYFFF
TRBJ1-5	NA	TRBV29-1	TRBD1	14	TGCAGCGTCGACTACAGGGGCTTGAATCAGCCCCAGCATTTT	CSVDYRGLNQPQHF
TRBJ1-4	many	TRBV5-1	NA	14	TGCGCCAGCAGCTTGCTTCGTGAGGGTGGAAAACTGTTTTTT	CASSLLREGGKLFF
TRBJ1-1	NA	TRBV20-1	TRBD1	15	TGCAGTGCTAGAGTATTGGGACAGACGAACACTGAAGCTTTCTTT	CSARVLGQTNTEAFF
TRBJ1-5	many	TRBV2	TRBD1	15	TGTGCCAGCAGTGACCGGGACAGCTACAATCAGCCCCAGCATTTT	CASSDRDSYNQPQHF
TRBJ1-1	many	TRBV5-1	NA	15	TGCGCCAGCAGCGCTGAGGGGGGGCCGAACACTGAAGCTTTCTTT	CASSAEGGPNTEAFF
TRBJ1-5	few	TRBV12-3/TRBV12-4	NA	14	TGTGCCAGCAGTTTAAGGGCAGGGGACCAGCCCCAGCATTTT	CASSLRAGDQPQHF
TRBJ1-2	few	TRBV28	NA	15	TGTGCCAGCAGTACACCGGGACATCGAAACTATGGCTACACCTTC	CASSTPGHRNYGYTF
TRBJ2-3	once	TRBV2	NA	14	TGTGCCAGCAGTGGGGTGGGTGGCACAGATACGCAGTATTTT	CASSGVGGTDTQYF
TRBJ2-3	many	TRBV20-1	NA	13	TGCAGTGTTCTAAGGCGGGGCACAGATACGCAGTATTTT	CSVLRRGTDTQYF
TRBJ2-2	many	TRBV2	TRBD2	15	TGTGCCAGCAGTCCACTAGCGGGGAACACCGGGGAGCTGTTTTTT	CASSPLAGNTGELFF
TRBJ1-3	many	TRBV2	NA	14	TGTGCCAGCAGTGAAGGCCAGACTGGAAACACCATATATTTT	CASSEGQTGNTIYF
TRBJ2-7	many	TRBV2	NA	15	TGTGCCAGCAGTGAAGCGGGGTGGGGATCCTACGAGCAGTACTTC	CASSEAGWGSYEQYF
TRBJ2-5	NA	TRBV2	TRBD2	13	TGTGCCAGCAGCGTTAGCGGGGTGGAGACCCAGTACTTC	CASSVSGVETQYF
TRBJ2-3	NA	TRBV7-2	NA	13	TGTGCCAGCAGCTCCTTAAGGGGAGATACGCAGTATTTT	CASSSLRGDTQYF
TRBJ1-1	NA	TRBV19	NA	13	TGTGCCAGTAGTATTCAGTGGAACACTGAAGCTTTCTTT	CASSIQWNTEAFF
TRBJ1-1	NA	TRBV5-1	TRBD1	14	TGCGCCAGCAGCTGGGGACAGTCGAACACTGAAGCTTTCTTT	CASSWGQSNTEAFF
TRBJ2-1	many	TRBV20-1	TRBD1	14	TGCAGTGCGGTGGACAGGGGCTTTTCCAATGAGCAGTTCTTC	CSAVDRGFSNEQFF
TRBJ1-2	few	TRBV29-1	NA	13	TGCAGCGTTGAAGCCCGGGGGGTTCGGGGCTACACCTTC	CSVEARGVRGYTF
TRBJ2-1	many	TRBV24-1	NA	15	TGTGCCACCAGTCCCGATGGTTGGAAGGGGAATGAGCAGTTCTTC	CATSPDGWKGNEQFF
TRBJ2-1	many	TRBV11-2	TRBD1	13	TGTGCCAGCAGCCGAGGACAGGACAATGAGCAGTTCTTC	CASSRGQDNEQFF
TRBJ2-3	many	TRBV15	NA	13	TGTGCCACCAGCAGAGATCACCCAGATACGCAGTATTTT	CATSRDHPDTQYF
TRBJ1-2	many	TRBV6-1	NA	13	TGTGCCAGCAGTGAAGCAGAACTATATGGCTACACCTTC	CASSEAELYGYTF
TRBJ1-5	many	TRBV28	TRBD1	19	TGTGCCAGCAGTGTTCCCAAGGGGGACAGGGGTAGGGGAAATCAGCCCCAGCATTTT	CASSVPKGDRGRGNQPQHF
TRBJ2-5	many	TRBV2	NA	12	TGTGCCAGCAGTAAAGGCGGAGAGACCCAGTACTTC	CASSKGGETQYF
TRBJ2-1	many	TRBV5-1	TRBD2	17	TGCGCCAGCAGCTTGGCCGGGGGAGCGGGAGGTTACAATGAGCAGTTCTTC	CASSLAGGAGGYNEQFF
TRBJ2-4	few	TRBV2	NA	16	TGTGCCAGCAGCGGGTATGGGGTCCTAGCCAAAAACATTCAGTACTTC	CASSGYGVLAKNIQYF
TRBJ1-4	many	TRBV5-1	NA	15	TGCGCCAGCGGCCGGGACAACTTAAGGAATGAAAAACTGTTTTTT	CASGRDNLRNEKLFF